The source of this T cell receptor beta chain is a study of OX40 agonist ivuxolimab in advanced cancers. Overall study context: Age averaged around 60 years (range about 20 to 80), and roughly 80% were male. Partial responses were recorded for three patients, including one with hepatocellular carcinoma and two with cutaneous melanoma.

Overall study findings and caveats: The authors did not determine the antigen specificity of the expanded peripheral T cells.

Trimming removed 2 bases from V and 4 bases from J, with 14 bases in between. This CDR3 has 15 amino acids. The germline gives CDR1 SGHTA, CDR2 FQGTGA. TCRdb's table, derived via immunoSEQ multiplex PCR, lists solely in-frame clones and lacks some. The sample has about 110,000 clones, around 90% seen once; the top ten hold about 0.3%. This clone was seen once. The antigen remains undetermined. This chain links TRBV7-3 with TRBJ1-1; perhaps TRBD1 as D (5 bases). The receptor comes from an adult with an advanced solid tumor such as melanoma, head and neck, liver or kidney cancer. The specimen comprised CD4+ or CD8+ T cells sorted from blood, sampled in a trial of the OX40 agonist ivuxolimab. The DNA for the CDR3 is TGTGCCAGCAGCTTAGCGACACCTAGGGGCACTGAAGCTTTCTTT. Translation gives CASSLATPRGTEAFF.